The source of this TCR beta chain is a study of identifying expanded T cells in peripheral blood. Regarding the study as a whole: Clone count variance between roughly two-week samples rose with total template count.

Germline-derived CDR1 and CDR2 are SGHDN and FVKESK. V lost 4 bases, J lost 4 bases, and 10 bases lay in between. CDR3 size: 13 residues. With respect to this clone: Antigen specificity is unknown.

Clones were read by immunoSEQ multiplex PCR, and TCRdb kept only the in-frame ones, dropping some. The repertoire holds around 76,000 clones, with under 90% as singletons. This rearrangement joins TRBV14 to TRBJ1-2; D is unclear. Input material: blood. This TCR was recovered from a person aged 18 to 75 in good health. The CDR3 region is CASSRPGVYGYTF. The CDR3 DNA sequence: TGTGCCAGCAGCCGGCCAGGAGTCTATGGCTACACCTTC.